This T cell receptor (beta chain) was sequenced in a study of T-cell memory formation after mild COVID-19 (dated by TCRdb to the early 2020s). For the study in its entirety: Most TCR sequence clusters were specific to one of the two donors. Longitudinal TCRalpha and TCRbeta repertoire sequencing tracked T-cell clones expanding and contracting after mild COVID-19 in a couple of donors. Two young, previously healthy adult volunteers made up the cohort, one male and one female.

TCRdb names Illumina NovaSeq 6000 as the instrument used. TCRalpha and TCRbeta cDNA libraries were constructed by 5'RACE with constant-segment primers, with sample barcodes and unique molecular identifiers being introduced. Trizol reagent was used to extract RNA from every sample. Amplification of the libraries took two PCR steps, and the second step added a second sample barcode plus Illumina TruSeq adapters. Sequencing of libraries was performed on an Illumina NovaSeq with 2 x 150 bp paired-end reads. The study's own analysis went as follows. Reads were demultiplexed and collapsed into UMI-guided consensus sequences with migec v1.2.7. Using mixcr v2.1.11, the UMI consensuses were aligned to TRA and TRB V and J templates and assembled into clonotypes. A clonotype was counted as expanded or contracted only if both edgeR and NoisET called the change significant, with noise models trained on biological replicates. For edgeR calls, the cutoffs were a false discovery rate-adjusted p below 0.01 and a log2 fold-change threshold of 1. As an exploratory analysis of dynamics, PCA with hierarchical clustering was applied to max-normalized trajectories of the 1000 most abundant clonotypes. Each responding clone was given a CD4 or CD8 phenotype based on the CD4+ and CD8+ repertoires, which had been sequenced separately. The public reads were reprocessed in TCRdb via fastp at Q25 and MiXCR, keeping in-frame beta chains. Under each unique CDR3 protein, matching rows form one entry showing the most common genes and DNA. TCRdb's processing, not the study's, gives the V and J calls here. In all, the sample holds about 290,000 distinct CDR3 sequences, and around a sixth of those were seen once. 22% of the sample comes from the top ten.

CDR1 and CDR2 were assigned from the germline V gene as SGHDT and YYEEEE. V is cut by 4 bases and J by 0 bases, and the space between the germline ends is 5 bases. Measured from the cysteine to the phenylalanine, the CDR3 is 14 residues long. The DNA shown is the 42-base CDR3, in frame from base 1. Results and caveats for the whole study, not just this receptor: From day 15 to 85, contracting clones showed balanced CD4/CD8 phenotypes, whereas a second wave of clones that expanded from day 15 to 37 leaned towards CD4+. Contracting CD4+ clones turned up mainly in the CM and EM memory subsets, whereas EMRA was where CD8+ clones were enriched. The study included only a couple of mild cases, and larger cohorts that include severe cases with pre-infection samples were judged to be necessary. The detection of some responding clones in pre-infection memory suggests that pre-existing cross-reactive memory T cells joined the SARS-CoV-2 response. Whether the second-wave clones peaking on day 37 were SARS-CoV-2 specific was not confirmed.

This clonotype was seen only a few times. Its antigen remains unidentified. The sample holds no much larger clone one base away, and base qualities are not on file. Ficoll-Paque density gradient centrifugation was used to isolate PBMCs. The rearranged chain carries TRBV5-6 and TRBJ2-6, with the D gene not clear enough to name. The sample comprised PBMCs or a T cell subset sorted from them (not recorded which). The TCR originated in a man aged 18 to 35 who had mild COVID-19 (a few samples of this study predate the infection). The sample titles of this study are shuffled in the database, so cell type and time point are left out; the donor was told from shared clones. DNA sequence: TGTGCCAGCAGCGGGGACTCTGGGGCCAACGTCCTGACTTTC. Its amino acids are CASSGDSGANVLTF.